What follows describes a single TCR beta chain. Antigen specificity is unknown. V was cut by 2 bases and J by 5 bases, with 7 bases left in between. Germline assignment: CDR1 SGHVS and CDR2 FQNEAQ. The CDR3 is made up of 13 amino acids. This sample was included in a study of CD8 T cells in ankylosing spondylitis. Study-wide results and caveats: Disease-linked clones bore a CD8+ phenotype and were relatively rare in peripheral blood. Significant enrichment of disease-linked clones was reported in matched ankylosing spondylitis synovial fluid. Ankylosing spondylitis blood appeared to carry a characteristic TCR beta motif of roughly 8 highly homologous variants.

Libraries of TCR beta came from quantitative 5'-RACE with molecular barcodes. TCRdb re-derived calls from the 5' RACE reads in MiXCR, one entry per CDR3 protein. Of 750,000 to 850,000 distinct CDR3 sequences in the sample, 10% to 15% were seen once. The sequencing input was blood, either unsorted or a sorted T cell fraction (not recorded which). This chain joins TRBV7-8 and TRBJ1-5; unclear D gene. The clonotype was recovered from a male donor with ankylosing spondylitis. CDR3 residues: CASSLLVDQPQHF. The CDR3 DNA reads TGTGCCAGCAGCTTATTGGTGGATCAGCCCCAGCATTTT.